This TCR beta chain was observed in a study of T cell responses to AZD1222 COVID-19 vaccine. V was clipped by 2 bases and J by 5 bases, with 12 bases between them. The CDR3 has 14 amino acids. Germline CDR1 and CDR2: MNHEY and SVGAGI. Sequencing was performed with immunoSEQ multiplex PCR; in TCRdb, only in-frame clones are kept and a portion is missing. The sample holds around 110,000 clones, more than 75% seen once. This receptor was obtained from an adult in good health. The chain recombines TRBV6-5 with TRBJ1-2; no clear D. The source material was peripheral blood, sampled on day 0 of AZD1222 vaccination. CDR3 sequence: CASSYEIIGYGYTF. The CDR3 bases are TGTGCCAGCAGTTACGAGATTATCGGGTATGGCTACACCTTC.